Here is one TCR beta chain with its context. Germline CDR1 SGHDN, CDR2 FVKESK. The CDR3 covers 14 residues. V was clipped by 5 bases and J by 0 bases, with 8 bases between them. This specimen belongs to a study of CD8+ T cells in alopecia areata. Treatment in this sample: oral pan-JAK inhibitor, 5-10 mg twice daily. Extracted from the samples, RNA was reverse transcribed into cDNA to serve as the sequencing template. Data came from immunoSEQ multiplex PCR; TCRdb stores just in-frame clones and leaves some out. The table includes 200,000 to 250,000 clones, 66% detected once. This clonotype was obtained from a human donor with alopecia areata. This chain connects TRBV14 to TRBJ2-1; perhaps D is TRBD1 or TRBD2 (6 bases each). The source material was CD4+ T cells sorted from blood, sampled at approximately week 45, from a patient treated with tofacitinib. In DNA form, the CDR3 reads TGTGCCAGCAGCGGAGGGGGCTCCTACAATGAGCAGTTCTTC. Amino acid sequence: CASSGGGSYNEQFF.